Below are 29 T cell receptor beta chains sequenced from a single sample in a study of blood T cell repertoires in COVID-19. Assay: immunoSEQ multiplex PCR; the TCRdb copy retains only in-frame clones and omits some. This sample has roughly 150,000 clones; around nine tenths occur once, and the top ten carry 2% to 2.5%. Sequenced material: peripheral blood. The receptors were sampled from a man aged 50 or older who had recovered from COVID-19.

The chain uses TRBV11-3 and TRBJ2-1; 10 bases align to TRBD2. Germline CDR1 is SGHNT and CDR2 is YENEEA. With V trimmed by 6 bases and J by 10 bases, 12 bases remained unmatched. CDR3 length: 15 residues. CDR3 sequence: CASSLAGDSTKEQFF. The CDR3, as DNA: TGTGCCAGCAGTCTAGCGGGAGACAGTACAAAGGAGCAGTTCTTC.

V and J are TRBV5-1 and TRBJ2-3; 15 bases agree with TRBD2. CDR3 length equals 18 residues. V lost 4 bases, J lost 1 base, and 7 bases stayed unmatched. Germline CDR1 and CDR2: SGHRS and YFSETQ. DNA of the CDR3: TGCGCCAGCAGCCTCGGACTAGCGGGAGGGCCTGGCACAGATACGCAGTATTTT. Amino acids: CASSLGLAGGPGTDTQYF.

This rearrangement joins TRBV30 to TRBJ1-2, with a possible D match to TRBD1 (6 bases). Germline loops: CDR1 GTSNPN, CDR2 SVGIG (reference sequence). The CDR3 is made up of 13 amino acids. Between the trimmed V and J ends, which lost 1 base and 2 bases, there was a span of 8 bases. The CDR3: CAWSEQGNYGYTF. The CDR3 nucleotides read TGTGCCTGGAGTGAACAGGGAAACTATGGCTACACCTTC.

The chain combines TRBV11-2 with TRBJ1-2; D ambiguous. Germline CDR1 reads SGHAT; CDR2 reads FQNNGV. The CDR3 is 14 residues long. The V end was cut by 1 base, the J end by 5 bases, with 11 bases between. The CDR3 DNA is TGTGCCAGCAGCTTAGTCTCCCTTCCTTATGGCTACACCTTC. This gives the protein CASSLVSLPYGYTF.

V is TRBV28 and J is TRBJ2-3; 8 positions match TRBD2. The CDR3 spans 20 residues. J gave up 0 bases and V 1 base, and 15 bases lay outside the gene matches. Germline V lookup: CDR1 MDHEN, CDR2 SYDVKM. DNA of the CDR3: TGTGCCAGCAGTTTATCCCCTTTAGGGCGGGGGGCTACTAGCACAGATACGCAGTATTTT. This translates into CASSLSPLGRGATSTDTQYF.

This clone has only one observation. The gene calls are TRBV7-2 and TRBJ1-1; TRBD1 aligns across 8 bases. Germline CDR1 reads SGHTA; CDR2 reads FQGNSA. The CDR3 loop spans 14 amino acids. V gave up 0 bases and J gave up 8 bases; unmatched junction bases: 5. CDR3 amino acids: CASSLAPYRGEAFF. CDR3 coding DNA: TGTGCCAGCAGCTTAGCCCCCTACAGGGGGGAAGCTTTCTTT.

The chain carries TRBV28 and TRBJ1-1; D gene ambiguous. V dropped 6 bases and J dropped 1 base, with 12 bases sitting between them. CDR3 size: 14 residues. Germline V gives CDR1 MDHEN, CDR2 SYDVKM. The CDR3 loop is CASSPARGNTEAFF. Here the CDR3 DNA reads TGTGCCAGCAGCCCAGCCCGAGGGAACACTGAAGCTTTCTTT.

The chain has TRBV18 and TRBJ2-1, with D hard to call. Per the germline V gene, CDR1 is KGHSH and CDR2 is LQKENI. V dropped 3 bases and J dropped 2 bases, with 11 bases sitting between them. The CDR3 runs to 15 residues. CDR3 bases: TGTGCCAGCTCACCGAACCCTAAAGCCTACAATGAGCAGTTCTTC. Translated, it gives CASSPNPKAYNEQFF.

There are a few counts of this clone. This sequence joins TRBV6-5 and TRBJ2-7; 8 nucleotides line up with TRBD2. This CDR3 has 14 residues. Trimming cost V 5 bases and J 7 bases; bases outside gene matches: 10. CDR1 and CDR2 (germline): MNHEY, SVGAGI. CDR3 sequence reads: CASSPSGSRGEQYF. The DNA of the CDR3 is TGTGCCAGCAGTCCCAGCGGGAGCCGGGGTGAGCAGTACTTC.

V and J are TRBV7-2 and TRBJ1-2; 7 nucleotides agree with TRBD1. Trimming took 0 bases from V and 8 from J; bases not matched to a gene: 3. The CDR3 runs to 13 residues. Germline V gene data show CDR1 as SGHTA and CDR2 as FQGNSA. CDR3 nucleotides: TGTGCCAGCAGCTTAGCTTTCAGGGGGGGCTACACCTTC. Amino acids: CASSLAFRGGYTF.

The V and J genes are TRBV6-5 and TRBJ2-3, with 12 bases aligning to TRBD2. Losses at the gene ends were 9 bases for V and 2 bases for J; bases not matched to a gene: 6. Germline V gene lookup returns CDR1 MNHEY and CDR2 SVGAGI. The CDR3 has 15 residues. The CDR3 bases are TGTGCCAGTTCTCTAGCGGGAGGGTTCACAGATACGCAGTATTTT. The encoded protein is CASSLAGGFTDTQYF.

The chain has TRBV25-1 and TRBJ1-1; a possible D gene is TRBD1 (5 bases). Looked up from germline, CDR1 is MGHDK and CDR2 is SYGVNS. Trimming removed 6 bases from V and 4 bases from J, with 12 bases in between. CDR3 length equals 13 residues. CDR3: CASSLIGGTEAFF. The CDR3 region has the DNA TGTGCCAGCAGCTTGATCGGGGGCACTGAAGCTTTCTTT.

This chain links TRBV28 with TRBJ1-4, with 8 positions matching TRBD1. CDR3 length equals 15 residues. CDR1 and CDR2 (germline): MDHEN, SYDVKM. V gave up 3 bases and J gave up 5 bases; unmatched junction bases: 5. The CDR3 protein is CASSFGTGLNEKLFF. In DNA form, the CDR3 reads TGTGCCAGCAGTTTCGGGACAGGTTTAAATGAAAAACTGTTTTTT.

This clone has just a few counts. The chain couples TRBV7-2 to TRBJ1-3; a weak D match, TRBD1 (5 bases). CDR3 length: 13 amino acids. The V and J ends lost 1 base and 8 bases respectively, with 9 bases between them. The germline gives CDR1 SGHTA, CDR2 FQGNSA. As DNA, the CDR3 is TGTGCCAGCAGCTTAGGGCAGGGATACACCATATATTTT. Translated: CASSLGQGYTIYF.

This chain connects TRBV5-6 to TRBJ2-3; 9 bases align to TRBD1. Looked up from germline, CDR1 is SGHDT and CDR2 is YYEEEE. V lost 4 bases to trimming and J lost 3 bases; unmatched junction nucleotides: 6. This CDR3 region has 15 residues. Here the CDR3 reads CASSGGTGKTDTQYF. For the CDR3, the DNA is TGTGCCAGCAGCGGGGGGACAGGGAAGACAGATACGCAGTATTTT. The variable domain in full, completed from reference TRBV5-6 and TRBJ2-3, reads DAGVTQSPTHLIKTRGQQVTLRCSPKSGHDTVSWYQQALGQGPQFIFQYYEEEERQRGNFPDRFSGHQFPNYSSELNVNALLLGDSALYLCASSGGTGKTDTQYFGPGTRLTVL.

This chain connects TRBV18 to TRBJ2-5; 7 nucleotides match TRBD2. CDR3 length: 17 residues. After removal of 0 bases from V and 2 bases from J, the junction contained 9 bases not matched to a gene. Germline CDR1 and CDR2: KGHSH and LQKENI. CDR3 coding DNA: TGTGCCAGCTCACCACCGGGAGGGAGGGGAAAACAAGAGACCCAGTACTTC. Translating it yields CASSPPGGRGKQETQYF.

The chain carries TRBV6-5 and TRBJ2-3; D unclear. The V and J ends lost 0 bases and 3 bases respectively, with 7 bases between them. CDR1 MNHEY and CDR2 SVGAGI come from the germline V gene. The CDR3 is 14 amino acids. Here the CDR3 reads CASSYSPRTDTQYF. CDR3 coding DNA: TGTGCCAGCAGTTACTCGCCCCGGACAGATACGCAGTATTTT.

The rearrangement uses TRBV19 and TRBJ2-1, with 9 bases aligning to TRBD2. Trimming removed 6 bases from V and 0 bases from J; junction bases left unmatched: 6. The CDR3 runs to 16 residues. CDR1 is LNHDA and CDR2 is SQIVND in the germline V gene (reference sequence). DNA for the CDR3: TGTGCCAGTAGAGACCATAGCGGGGGCTCCTACAATGAGCAGTTCTTC. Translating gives CASRDHSGGSYNEQFF.

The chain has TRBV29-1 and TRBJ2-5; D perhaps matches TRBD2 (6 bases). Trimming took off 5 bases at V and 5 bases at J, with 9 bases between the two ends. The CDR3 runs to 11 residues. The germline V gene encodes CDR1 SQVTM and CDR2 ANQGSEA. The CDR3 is CSVPRGETQYF. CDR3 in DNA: TGCAGCGTTCCCCGGGGGGAGACCCAGTACTTC.

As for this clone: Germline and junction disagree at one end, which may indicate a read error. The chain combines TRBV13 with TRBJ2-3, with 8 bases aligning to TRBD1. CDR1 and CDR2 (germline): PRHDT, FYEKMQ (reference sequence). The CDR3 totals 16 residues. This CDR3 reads CASSLGAGGVKDTQYF. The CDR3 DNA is TGTGCCAGCAGCCTAGGGGCAGGGGGCGTAAAAGATACGCAGTATTTT.

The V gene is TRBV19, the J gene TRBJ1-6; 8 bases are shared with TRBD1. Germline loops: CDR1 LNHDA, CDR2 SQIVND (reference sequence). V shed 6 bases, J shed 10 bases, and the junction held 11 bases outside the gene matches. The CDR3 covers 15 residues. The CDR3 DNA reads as TGTGCCAGTAGCGGCGGGACAGGAAGGGGGTCACCCCTCCACTTT. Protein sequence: CASSGGTGRGSPLHF.

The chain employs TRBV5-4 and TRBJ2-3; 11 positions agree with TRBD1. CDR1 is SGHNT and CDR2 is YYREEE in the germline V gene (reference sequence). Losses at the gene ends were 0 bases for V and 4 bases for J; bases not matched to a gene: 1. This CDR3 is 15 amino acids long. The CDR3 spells CASSLGTGGPDTQYF. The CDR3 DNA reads TGTGCCAGCAGCTTGGGGACAGGGGGCCCAGATACGCAGTATTTT.

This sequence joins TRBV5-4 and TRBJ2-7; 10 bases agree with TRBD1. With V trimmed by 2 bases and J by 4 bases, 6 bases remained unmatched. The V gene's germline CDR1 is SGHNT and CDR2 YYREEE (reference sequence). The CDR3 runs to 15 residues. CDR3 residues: CASSFGGQGTYEQYF. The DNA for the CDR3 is TGTGCCAGCAGCTTCGGGGGACAGGGGACGTACGAGCAGTACTTC.

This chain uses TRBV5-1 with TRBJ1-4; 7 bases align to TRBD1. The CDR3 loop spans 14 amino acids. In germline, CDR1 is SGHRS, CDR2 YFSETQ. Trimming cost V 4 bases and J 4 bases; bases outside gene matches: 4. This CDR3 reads CASSPGTVNEKLFF. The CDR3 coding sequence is TGCGCCAGCAGCCCGGGGACAGTTAATGAAAAACTGTTTTTT.

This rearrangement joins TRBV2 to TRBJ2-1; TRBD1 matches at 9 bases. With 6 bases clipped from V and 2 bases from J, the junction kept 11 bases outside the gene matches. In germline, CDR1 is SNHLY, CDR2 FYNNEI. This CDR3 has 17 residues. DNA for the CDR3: TGTGCCAGCAGAGCCGTCGGGACAGGGTTAACCTACAATGAGCAGTTCTTC. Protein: CASRAVGTGLTYNEQFF. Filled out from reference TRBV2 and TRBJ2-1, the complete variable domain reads EPEVTQTPSHQVTQMGQEVILRCVPISNHLYFYWYRQILGQKVEFLVSFYNNEISEKSEIFDDQFSVERPDGSNFTLKIRSTKLEDSAMYFCASRAVGTGLTYNEQFFGPGTRLTVL.

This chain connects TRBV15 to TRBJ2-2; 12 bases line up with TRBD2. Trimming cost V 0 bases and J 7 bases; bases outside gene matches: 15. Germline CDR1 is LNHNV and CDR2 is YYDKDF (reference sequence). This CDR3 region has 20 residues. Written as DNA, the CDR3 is TGTGCCACCAGCAGAGATCAAGTCAGACTAGCGGGAGATTATGGCGGGGAGCTGTTTTTT. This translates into CATSRDQVRLAGDYGGELFF. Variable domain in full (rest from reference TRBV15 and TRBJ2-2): DAMVIQNPRYQVTQFGKPVTLSCSQTLNHNVMYWYQQKSSQAPKLLFHYYDKDFNNEADTPDNFQSRRPNTSFCFLDIRSPGLGDTAMYLCATSRDQVRLAGDYGGELFFGEGSRLTVL.

The CDR3 protein is CASSSLGADKGDEKLFF. In DNA form, the CDR3 reads TGTGCCAGCAGCTCGCTTGGTGCGGACAAAGGGGATGAAAAACTGTTTTTT. The chain employs TRBV5-6 and TRBJ1-4; TRBD1 might be the D (5 bases). Trimming took off 3 bases at V and 6 bases at J, with 21 bases between the two ends. The germline gives CDR1 SGHDT, CDR2 YYEEEE. The CDR3 contains 17 residues. The whole variable domain, remainder taken from reference TRBV5-6 and TRBJ1-4, is DAGVTQSPTHLIKTRGQQVTLRCSPKSGHDTVSWYQQALGQGPQFIFQYYEEEERQRGNFPDRFSGHQFPNYSSELNVNALLLGDSALYLCASSSLGADKGDEKLFFGSGTQLSVL.

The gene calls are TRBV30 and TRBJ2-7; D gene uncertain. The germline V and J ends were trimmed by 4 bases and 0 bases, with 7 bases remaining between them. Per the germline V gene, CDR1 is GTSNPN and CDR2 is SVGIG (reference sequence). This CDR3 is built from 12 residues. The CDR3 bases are TGTGCCTGGACTCGGAGCTCCTACGAGCAGTACTTC. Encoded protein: CAWTRSSYEQYF.

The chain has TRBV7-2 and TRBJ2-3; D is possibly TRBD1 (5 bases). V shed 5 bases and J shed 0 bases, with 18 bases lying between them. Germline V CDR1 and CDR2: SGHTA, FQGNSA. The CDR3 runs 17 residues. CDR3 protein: CASSTWGGVSSTDTQYF. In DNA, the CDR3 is TGTGCCAGCAGCACGTGGGGCGGAGTGTCTAGCACAGATACGCAGTATTTT.